One sample yielded the 8 T cell receptor beta chains listed below, sequenced in a study of blood T cell repertoires in COVID-19. The protocol was immunoSEQ multiplex PCR, while the TCRdb copy is restricted to in-frame clones and leaves out a portion. The sample carries about 140,000 clones, approximately 88% recorded once. The source material was peripheral blood. The receptor set was obtained from a human donor in a cohort sampled during active COVID-19.

The V call is TRBV5-1, the J call TRBJ2-7; 8 nucleotides line up with TRBD1. After removal of 4 bases from V and 2 bases from J, the junction contained 11 bases not matched to a gene. This CDR3 spans 16 amino acids. Per the germline V gene, CDR1 is SGHRS and CDR2 is YFSETQ. The CDR3 sequence is CASSIDRGIVAYEQYF. CDR3 nucleotide sequence: TGCGCCAGCAGCATAGACAGGGGCATTGTGGCCTACGAGCAGTACTTC.

V usage is TRBV30 and J usage is TRBJ1-6, with D possibly matching TRBD1 (5 bases). Per germline, CDR1 GTSNPN and CDR2 SVGIG (reference sequence). The ends were cut back, 4 bases at V and 7 bases at J, with 20 bases in the middle. The CDR3 contains 16 residues. DNA for the CDR3: TGTGCCTGGACGGGAGTCGGGACGGCTCGGAATTCACCCCTCCACTTT. It specifies CAWTGVGTARNSPLHF.

The chain joins TRBV5-6 to TRBJ2-7; 11 nucleotides align to TRBD1. The ends lost 4 bases at V and 3 bases at J; junction bases unmatched: 6. This CDR3 contains 15 residues. Germline assignment: CDR1 SGHDT and CDR2 YYEEEE. This CDR3 is CASSQDRGHFYEQYF. CDR3 nucleotide sequence: TGTGCCAGCAGCCAGGACAGGGGGCATTTCTACGAGCAGTACTTC.

This sequence joins TRBV28 and TRBJ2-7, with 9 bases that match TRBD1. The V gene's germline CDR1 is MDHEN and CDR2 SYDVKM. This CDR3 comprises 15 residues. V was clipped by 6 bases and J by 7 bases; unmatched bases: 13. CDR3 sequence: CASRGDRDYWREQYF. DNA for the CDR3: TGTGCCAGCAGGGGGGACAGGGATTATTGGAGGGAGCAGTACTTC.

The rearrangement links TRBV5-8 to TRBJ2-7, with unresolved D. The CDR3 has 13 residues. The V end lost 1 base, the J end lost 2 bases, and 7 bases lay between the germline ends. From germline, CDR1 is SGHTS and CDR2 YDEGEE. DNA of the CDR3: TGTGCCAGCAGCTTGTACATTACCTACGAGCAGTACTTC. Translation: CASSLYITYEQYF.

This chain links TRBV18 with TRBJ2-6, with D tentatively TRBD2 (5 bases). CDR3 length: 16 residues. Germline CDR1 KGHSH, CDR2 LQKENI. Trimming stripped 4 bases from V and 4 bases from J, with 14 bases between. The CDR3 region has the DNA TGTGCCAGCTCACGCATGGACGGGGAAGGGGCCAACGTCCTGACTTTC. Protein sequence: CASSRMDGEGANVLTF.

This chain joins TRBV10-3 and TRBJ2-4; tentatively, D is TRBD1 (5 bases). V dropped 3 bases and J dropped 6 bases, with 9 bases sitting between them. The CDR3 extends over 13 amino acids. Germline V gene data show CDR1 as ENHRY and CDR2 as SYGVKD. The CDR3 loop reads CAISDGRANIQYF. CDR3 coding DNA: TGTGCCATCAGTGACGGCAGGGCAAACATTCAGTACTTC.

This clone was found a few times. The chain joins TRBV7-3 to TRBJ2-1; D is uncertain. V was pared by 1 base and J by 5 bases, with 12 bases between. CDR1 is SGHTA and CDR2 is FQGTGA in the germline V gene. The CDR3 covers 15 residues. The chain's CDR3 is CASSLKSSANNEQFF. CDR3 coding DNA: TGTGCCAGCAGCTTAAAGTCCAGCGCGAACAATGAGCAGTTCTTC.